These 7 T cell receptor beta chains share one sample of origin, sequenced in a study of blood T cell repertoires in COVID-19. Measured with immunoSEQ multiplex PCR; TCRdb has only the in-frame clones, and not every one. Of 100,000 or so clones in the sample, about four fifths were seen once. The sequenced sample was peripheral blood. The receptors originated from a human donor in a cohort sampled during active COVID-19.

The V gene is TRBV5-1, the J gene TRBJ2-6; 8 nucleotides align to TRBD1. There are 18 residues in the CDR3. CDR1 and CDR2 from the germline V gene are SGHRS and YFSETQ. With 1 base clipped from V and 0 bases from J, the junction kept 6 bases outside the gene matches. CDR3 bases: TGCGCCAGCAGCTTGTGGGCAGGGGGCCTCTCTGGGGCCAACGTCCTGACTTTC. This gives the protein CASSLWAGGLSGANVLTF.

The CDR3 loop reads CATSRDRTGAGNTIYF. The CDR3 nucleotides read TGTGCCACCAGCAGAGATCGGACAGGGGCTGGAAACACCATATATTTT. This chain uses TRBV15 with TRBJ1-3; 9 bases agree with TRBD1. The CDR3 sequence is 16 residues long. With V trimmed by 0 bases and J by 2 bases, 2 bases remained unmatched. The germline CDR1 and CDR2 sequences are LNHNV and YYDKDF (reference sequence).

As regards this clone: Germline is not matched at one junction end, which may reflect a read error. The chain is built from TRBV19 and TRBJ2-3, with TRBD1 identical over 10 bases. CDR1 is LNHDA and CDR2 is SQIVND in the germline V gene (reference sequence). CDR3 length: 11 residues. CDR3 in amino acids: CASRGDRGLHF. The CDR3, as DNA: TGTGCCAGTCGAGGGGACAGGGGCCTCCATTTT.

The chain recombines TRBV3-1 (or the pseudogene TRBV3-2) with TRBJ1-2; D may be TRBD1 (6 bases). CDR3 size: 14 residues. Germline V gene sequence: CDR1 LGHDT, CDR2 YNNKEL (reference sequence). Trimming took off 9 bases at V and 4 bases at J, with 18 bases between the two ends. In nucleotides, the CDR3 is TGTGCCAGTTCACAGGGTATGCTAGGCTATGGCTACACCTTC. Translating gives CASSQGMLGYGYTF.

The gene calls are TRBV9 and TRBJ1-2; 9 nucleotides match TRBD1. Germline V lookup: CDR1 SGDLS, CDR2 YYNGEE. Trimming took 7 bases from V and 7 from J; bases not matched to a gene: 8. The CDR3 is 13 amino acids. The CDR3, as DNA: TGTGCCAGCCGAGGGACAGGGACCGCTGGCTACACCTTC. This codes for CASRGTGTAGYTF.

This clone has a handful of counts. The V call is TRBV18, the J call TRBJ1-1, with TRBD1 matching over 12 bases. Germline V gene sequence: CDR1 KGHSH, CDR2 LQKENI. This CDR3 region has 14 residues. J was trimmed by 6 bases and V by 6 bases; bases with no gene match: 5. The CDR3 DNA reads TGTGCCAGCTCCCTACGGGACAGGGGGCCTGAAGCTTTCTTT. Its protein is CASSLRDRGPEAFF.

This chain uses TRBV18 with TRBJ2-3, with 7 bases matching TRBD1. From germline, CDR1 is KGHSH and CDR2 LQKENI. V lost 4 bases, J lost 3 bases, and 7 bases stayed unmatched. This CDR3 spans 15 amino acids. CDR3 residues: CASSRSTGSTDTQYF. DNA of the CDR3: TGTGCCAGCTCACGATCGACAGGGTCAACAGATACGCAGTATTTT.